This T cell receptor beta chain was documented in a study of blood T cell repertoires in COVID-19. Across the study: Acute-phase and convalescent COVID-19 samples originated in the United States, Italy and Spain. The cDNA or gDNA used as material had been derived from T cells, B-cell-depleted T cells, or PBMCs.

Under the authors' procedure: Amplifying reference gene primers gave estimates of nucleated cell counts. Using immunoSEQ multiplex PCR, the repertoire was profiled, and TCRdb retains in-frame clones only, with some absent. The DNA gave D and trimming, while V, J and clone size come from that table. The data contain fewer than 200,000 clones, around 86% of them singletons. This TCR was recovered from a man aged 45 to 65 with active or convalescent COVID-19. The source material was peripheral blood.

The DNA for the CDR3 is TGTGCCAGCTCACCGGGGGCCTATAATGAAAAACTGTTTTTT. Protein: CASSPGAYNEKLFF. The chain carries TRBV18 and TRBJ1-4; possible D gene TRBD1, 6 bases. Trimming removed 3 bases at V and 4 bases at J, with 9 bases between. Germline V lookup: CDR1 KGHSH, CDR2 LQKENI. This CDR3 comprises 14 residues.